This T cell receptor (beta chain) was captured in a study of T cell repertoires in cytomegalovirus infection. Study summary: TCR beta signatures that were public indicated CMV infection and matching HLA type.

This clonotype was seen repeatedly, ten times or more. Its antigen remains unidentified. The V gene end was trimmed by 1 base and the J gene end by 5 bases; junction bases not matched to a gene: 5. The CDR3 length is 16 residues. CDR1 is SGHTA and CDR2 is FQGNSA in the germline V gene. MiXCR was run by TCRdb on the reads, yielding one entry per CDR3 protein. The profile shows about 530,000 distinct CDR3 sequences, around 27% of them singletons. General study findings and limits: Summed frequency of public TCR beta families distinguished CMV carriers with the relevant HLA. HLA-C-restricted CMV-specific TCR beta clonotypes prevailed in the ex vivo response.

Sequencing was carried out using PBMCs. The genes are TRBV7-2 and TRBJ2-3, with 11 bases aligning to TRBD2. The receptor's source is a human donor in good health (CMV status not recorded). Some clones in this sample may be carry-over from other donors' samples. The CDR3 nucleotides are TGTGCCAGCAGCTTAGTTGGTAGCGGGGGGGGAGATACGCAGTATTTT. It yields the protein CASSLVGSGGGDTQYF.